What follows are 20 T cell receptor beta chains derived from one specimen sequenced in a study of post-analysis software for immune sequencing data. These TCRs are of unknown antigen specificity. Study observations and caveats: In patients, about 5 TRBV segments were more frequent than in controls, with TRBV5-6, TRBV5-1 and TRBV20-1 among them.

Incorporated into the TCR beta cDNA libraries were unique molecular identifiers, which served to reduce PCR and sequencing biases. TCRdb ran MiXCR on the PCR reads and lists one entry per CDR3 protein. The data show about 760,000 distinct CDR3 sequences, roughly 27% seen once. The sequencing sample was made of blood. The receptors were sampled from a girl aged 5 to 17 with multiple sclerosis.

The chain links TRBV24-1 to TRBJ2-3; no firm D call. The CDR3 consists of 14 residues. Trimming stripped 7 bases from V and 0 bases from J, with 10 bases between. Germline values: CDR1 KGHDR, CDR2 SFDVKD. CDR3 sequence (DNA): TGTGCCACCAGCAACCTGCCTAGCACAGATACGCAGTATTTT. Amino acids: CATSNLPSTDTQYF.

Ten or more counts support this clonotype. This rearrangement joins TRBV6-6 to TRBJ2-6; D gene unclear. The CDR3 contains 14 residues. V lost 2 bases and J 0 bases, leaving 2 bases between the germline ends. The germline gives CDR1 MNHNY, CDR2 SVGAGI (reference sequence). CDR3 protein: CASSYSSGANVLTF. CDR3 sequence (DNA): TGTGCCAGCAGTTACAGCTCTGGGGCCAACGTCCTGACTTTC.

This clonotype has only a few counts. The chain uses TRBV4-3 and TRBJ1-1; perhaps TRBD1 as D (5 bases). V lost 2 bases and J lost 4, with 14 bases in between. Germline lookup yields CDR1 LGHNA and CDR2 YSLEER. The CDR3 length is 15 residues. The CDR3 DNA sequence: TGCGCCAGCAGCCAAAGTCGGGGGTGGAGCACTGAAGCTTTCTTT. Amino acid sequence: CASSQSRGWSTEAFF.

This clonotype was seen more than once but under ten times. This sequence joins TRBV29-1 and TRBJ1-2; D unclear. The CDR3 loop spans 9 amino acids. The V end was cut by 2 bases, the J end by 10 bases, with 5 bases between. CDR1 SQVTM and CDR2 ANQGSEA come from the germline V gene. This CDR3 is CSVESNYTF. The CDR3 DNA follows: TGCAGCGTTGAATCCAACTACACCTTC.

The chain joins TRBV5-1 to TRBJ1-5; weak D call: TRBD1 (6 bases). Trimming cost V 0 bases and J 6 bases, with 13 bases left between them. Per germline, CDR1 SGHRS and CDR2 YFSETQ. The CDR3 is 15 amino acids. The CDR3 DNA reads TGCGCCAGCAGCTTGGTCCCGGGACACACTCAGCCCCAGCATTTT. Its translation: CASSLVPGHTQPQHF.

This clonotype was found a few times. The J gene is TRBJ2-5, the V gene TRBV20-1; 10 bases are a match to TRBD2. The CDR3 is made up of 14 amino acids. The V gene's germline CDR1 is DFQATT and CDR2 SNEGSKA (reference sequence). V lost 5 bases and J lost 5; bases outside the gene matches: 8. CDR3 in DNA: TGCAGTGCTCCCCTAGCGGGACTAGCGGAGACCCAGTACTTC. This encodes CSAPLAGLAETQYF.

The CDR3 sequence is CSVAGGRARNEQFF. CDR3 DNA: TGCAGCGTTGCAGGCGGGAGGGCGCGCAATGAGCAGTTCTTC. The chain links TRBV29-1 to TRBJ2-1; 9 bases agree with TRBD2. J lost 6 bases, V lost 4 bases, and 7 bases had no gene match. This CDR3 comprises 14 residues. CDR1 SQVTM and CDR2 ANQGSEA come from the germline V gene.

This clonotype was counted ten times or more. The rearrangement links TRBV12-3 or TRBV12-4 to TRBJ2-7; D possibly matches TRBD1 or TRBD2 (6 bases each). Trimming took 2 bases from V and 0 from J, leaving 11 bases between them. The length of the CDR3 is 15 residues. This CDR3 reads CASSLSGGNSYEQYF. The CDR3 region has the DNA TGTGCCAGCAGTTTATCCGGGGGCAACTCCTACGAGCAGTACTTC.

This clonotype has a handful of counts. The J gene is TRBJ2-3, the V gene TRBV3-1; the D is unclear. CDR1 LGHDT and CDR2 YNNKEL come from the germline V gene (reference sequence). Trimming removed 3 bases from V and 10 bases from J, with 8 bases in between. This CDR3 has 11 amino acids. CDR3: CASSQSAAQYF. The DNA for the CDR3 is TGTGCCAGCAGCCAGTCGGCTGCGCAGTATTTT.

The gene calls are TRBV3-1 and TRBJ2-5; 11 nucleotides align to TRBD2. V lost 0 bases to trimming and J lost 2 bases; unmatched junction nucleotides: 5. This CDR3 spans 17 amino acids. Germline V gene data show CDR1 as LGHDT and CDR2 as YNNKEL (reference sequence). DNA of the CDR3: TGTGCCAGCAGCCAAGAGGGACTAGCGGTTGTTCAAGAGACCCAGTACTTC. Translation gives CASSQEGLAVVQETQYF.

This chain uses TRBV7-2 with TRBJ2-1; no definite D call. The CDR3 sequence is 17 residues long. Germline V gene lookup returns CDR1 SGHTA and CDR2 FQGNSA. V dropped 0 bases and J dropped 0 bases, with 12 bases sitting between them. In DNA form, the CDR3 reads TGTGCCAGCAGCTTAGCGCTGGCAGGCGGCTCCTACAATGAGCAGTTCTTC. Protein product: CASSLALAGGSYNEQFF.

This clonotype occurred a few times. This sequence joins TRBV7-9 and TRBJ2-1; 8 positions agree with TRBD2. CDR1 is SEHNR, CDR2 FQNEAQ, per germline (reference sequence). The CDR3 consists of 17 residues. V lost 5 bases and J lost 8; bases outside the gene matches: 17. The CDR3 loop is CASSPNPGTRYGDEQFF. The CDR3 nucleotides are TGTGCCAGCAGCCCCAACCCGGGGACTAGGTATGGCGATGAGCAGTTCTTC.

V gene TRBV4-3 combines with J gene TRBJ2-7, with D hard to call. V lost 1 base to trimming and J lost 0 bases, with 10 bases between them. This CDR3 is 15 amino acids long. Germline V CDR1 and CDR2: LGHNA, YSLEER. The CDR3 nucleotides are TGCGCCAGCAGCCAAGCGGTGGGCAGCTCCTACGAGCAGTACTTC. Amino acids: CASSQAVGSSYEQYF.

This chain uses TRBV6-6 with TRBJ1-2; unclear D gene. This CDR3 has 14 amino acids. Germline V gene lookup returns CDR1 MNHNY and CDR2 SVGAGI (reference sequence). V was pared by 1 base and J by 2 bases, with 8 bases between. CDR3 sequence (DNA): TGTGCCAGCAGTTACTTTGAGTCCAACTATGGCTACACCTTC. It yields the protein CASSYFESNYGYTF.

Only a few counts were recorded for this clonotype. The genes are TRBV5-1 and TRBJ2-2; TRBD1 is a possible D gene (5 bases). Germline V lookup: CDR1 SGHRS, CDR2 YFSETQ. The CDR3 length is 14 residues. V lost 2 bases and J lost 5, with 10 bases in between. The chain's CDR3 is CASSFRVWTGELFF. In DNA, the CDR3 is TGCGCCAGCAGCTTCAGGGTCTGGACCGGGGAGCTGTTTTTT.

This clonotype has a count of ten or more. The chain recombines TRBV29-1 with TRBJ2-7; TRBD2 matches 8 bases. The CDR3 has 14 amino acids. V gave up 6 bases and J gave up 4 bases; unmatched junction bases: 11. Germline V gives CDR1 SQVTM, CDR2 ANQGSEA. The CDR3 DNA is TGCAGCGTGGAAACCGGGAGGGCGGGTTACGAGCAGTACTTC. The encoded protein is CSVETGRAGYEQYF.

This clonotype was picked up a small number of times. The chain uses TRBV10-3 and TRBJ1-1, with D hard to call. Between the trimmed V and J ends, which lost 8 bases and 1 base, there was a span of 8 bases. Germline CDR1 reads ENHRY; CDR2 reads SYGVKD. This CDR3 comprises 12 residues. The CDR3 sequence: CAIRRTNTEAFF. DNA of the CDR3: TGTGCCATCCGACGGACGAACACTGAAGCTTTCTTT.

The chain couples TRBV20-1 to TRBJ2-1; D gene ambiguous. Trimming removed 1 base at V and 12 bases at J, with 10 bases between. CDR1 DFQATT and CDR2 SNEGSKA come from the germline V gene (reference sequence). The CDR3 loop spans 11 amino acids. CDR3 in DNA: TGCAGTGCTAGAGTTTTGGCCAGGCAGTTCTTC. This codes for CSARVLARQFF.

This clonotype was detected only a few times. The chain recombines TRBV27 with TRBJ2-1, with 8 bases aligning to TRBD2. The junction had 10 bases not matched to a gene; V was cut back by 3 bases and J by 9 bases. CDR1 and CDR2 (germline): MNHEY, SMNVEV (reference sequence). CDR3 size: 15 residues. The CDR3 region has the DNA TGTGCCAGCAGTTTTTTACCGGGAGGGAGAGGTGAGCAGTTCTTC. Its translation: CASSFLPGGRGEQFF.

This chain uses TRBV6-1 with TRBJ1-1; D is ambiguous. The germline gives CDR1 MNHNS, CDR2 SASEGT. V lost 0 bases to trimming and J lost 0 bases, with 8 bases between them. The CDR3 runs to 15 residues. CDR3 DNA: TGTGCCAGCAGTGAAGCGCGACAAGTGAACACTGAAGCTTTCTTT. It encodes CASSEARQVNTEAFF.